The T cell receptor beta chain under discussion was sequenced for a study of early T cells in non-severe SARS-CoV-2 infection. Study-level information: Sequencing input comprised bulk RNA from unsorted whole blood; chain pairing was not available.

General study findings and limits: The matching step, a VDJdb search, favored anti-spike CD8 responses and missed private and CD4 specificities.

This clonotype was detected only a few times. Antigen: not known. The CDR3 is made up of 14 amino acids. From germline, CDR1 is MDHEN and CDR2 SYDVKM. V lost 2 bases, J lost 6 bases, and 10 bases lay in between. Tagging with unique molecular identifiers was applied to individual cDNA molecules. MiXCR, run by TCRdb on the 5' RACE reads, gives a single entry per CDR3 protein. Here the sample spans fewer than 70,000 distinct CDR3 sequences, 3.5% to 6% being singletons. The sequence was obtained from an adult who was a healthcare worker with PCR-confirmed SARS-CoV-2 infection or an uninfected control (not recorded which). The donor label of this sample is uncertain. This sequence joins TRBV28 and TRBJ2-2; D might be TRBD2 (6 bases). The sample here was whole blood, taken at baseline. Written as DNA, the CDR3 is TGTGCCAGCAGTTTACCGGGGAGGCCCGGGGAGCTGTTTTTT. It encodes CASSLPGRPGELFF.